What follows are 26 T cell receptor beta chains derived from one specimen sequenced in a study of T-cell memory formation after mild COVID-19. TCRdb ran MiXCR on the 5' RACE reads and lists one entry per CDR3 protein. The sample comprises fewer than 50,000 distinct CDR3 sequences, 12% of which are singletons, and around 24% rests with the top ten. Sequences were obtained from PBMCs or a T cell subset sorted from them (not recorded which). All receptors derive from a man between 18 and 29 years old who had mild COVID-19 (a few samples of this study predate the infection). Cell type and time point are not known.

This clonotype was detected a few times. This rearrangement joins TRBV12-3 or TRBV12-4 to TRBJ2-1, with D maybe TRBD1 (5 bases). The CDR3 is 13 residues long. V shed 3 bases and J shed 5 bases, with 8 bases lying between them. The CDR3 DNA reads TGTGCCAGCAGTTTCTCAGGGAACAATGAGCAGTTCTTC. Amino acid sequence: CASSFSGNNEQFF.

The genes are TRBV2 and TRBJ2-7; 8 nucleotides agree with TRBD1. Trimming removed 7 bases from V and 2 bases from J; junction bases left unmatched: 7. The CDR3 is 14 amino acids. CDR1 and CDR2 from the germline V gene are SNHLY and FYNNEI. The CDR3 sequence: CASKQGASPYEQYF. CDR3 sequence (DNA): TGTGCCAGCAAGCAGGGGGCCTCTCCCTACGAGCAGTACTTC. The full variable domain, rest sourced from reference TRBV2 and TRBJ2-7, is EPEVTQTPSHQVTQMGQEVILRCVPISNHLYFYWYRQILGQKVEFLVSFYNNEISEKSEIFDDQFSVERPDGSNFTLKIRSTKLEDSAMYFCASKQGASPYEQYFGPGTRLTVT.

CDR3 DNA: TGCGCCAGCAGCCAATACGGCCAAGGGCAGGGAGAGACCCAGTACTTC. Translated: CASSQYGQGQGETQYF. The chain employs TRBV4-3 and TRBJ2-5; D is possibly TRBD1 (5 bases). Germline V CDR1 and CDR2: LGHNA, YSLEER. The germline V and J ends were trimmed by 2 bases and 4 bases, with 17 bases remaining between them. The CDR3 length is 16 residues.

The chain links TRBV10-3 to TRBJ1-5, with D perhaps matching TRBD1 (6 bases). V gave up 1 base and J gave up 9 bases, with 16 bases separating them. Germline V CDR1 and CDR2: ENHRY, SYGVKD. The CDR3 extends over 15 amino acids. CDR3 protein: CAISELDSLQSPQHF. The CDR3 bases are TGTGCCATCAGTGAGTTGGACAGCCTGCAATCGCCCCAGCATTTT.

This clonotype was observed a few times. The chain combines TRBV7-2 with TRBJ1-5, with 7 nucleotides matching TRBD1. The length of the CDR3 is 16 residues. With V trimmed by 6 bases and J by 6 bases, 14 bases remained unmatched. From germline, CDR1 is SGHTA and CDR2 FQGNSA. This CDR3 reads CASSDRVLGGGQPQHF. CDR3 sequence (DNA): TGTGCCAGCAGTGACAGGGTATTGGGTGGCGGTCAGCCCCAGCATTTT.

CDR3 coding DNA: TGTGCCAGCAGTCAGCTTTCCACGTCGGTTTCCTACGAGCAGTACGTC. Its protein is CASSQLSTSVSYEQYV. The chain has TRBV6-2 or TRBV6-3 and TRBJ2-7; D remains ambiguous. Germline CDR1 is MNHEY and CDR2 is SVGEGT. The CDR3 is made up of 16 amino acids. Trimming took 5 bases from V and 1 from J, leaving 18 bases between them.

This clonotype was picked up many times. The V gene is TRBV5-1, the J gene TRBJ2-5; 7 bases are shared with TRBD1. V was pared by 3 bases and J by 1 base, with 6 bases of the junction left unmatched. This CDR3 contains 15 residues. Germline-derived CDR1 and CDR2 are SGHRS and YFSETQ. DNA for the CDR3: TGCGCCAGCAGCTCGATACAGGGGTCCCAAGAGACCCAGTACTTC. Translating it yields CASSSIQGSQETQYF.

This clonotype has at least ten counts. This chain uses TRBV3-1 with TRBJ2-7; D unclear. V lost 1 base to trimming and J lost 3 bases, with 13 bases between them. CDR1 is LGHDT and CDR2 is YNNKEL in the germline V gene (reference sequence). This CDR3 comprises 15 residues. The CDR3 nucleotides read TGTGCCAGCAGCCAAGGCCTGAGTGCGAGCTACGAGCAGTACTTC. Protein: CASSQGLSASYEQYF.

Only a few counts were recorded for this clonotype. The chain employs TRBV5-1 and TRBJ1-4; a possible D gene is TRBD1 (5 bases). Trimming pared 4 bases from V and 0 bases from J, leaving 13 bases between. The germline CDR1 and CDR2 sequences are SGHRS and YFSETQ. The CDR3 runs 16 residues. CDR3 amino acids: CASSGGRGATNEKLFF. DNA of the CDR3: TGCGCCAGCAGCGGAGGGAGGGGTGCAACTAATGAAAAACTGTTTTTT.

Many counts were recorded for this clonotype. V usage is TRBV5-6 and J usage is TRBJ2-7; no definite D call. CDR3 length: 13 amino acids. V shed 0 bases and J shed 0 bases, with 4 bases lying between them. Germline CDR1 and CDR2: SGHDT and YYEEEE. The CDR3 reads CASSLASSYEQYF. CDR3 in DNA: TGTGCCAGCAGCTTGGCCAGCTCCTACGAGCAGTACTTC.

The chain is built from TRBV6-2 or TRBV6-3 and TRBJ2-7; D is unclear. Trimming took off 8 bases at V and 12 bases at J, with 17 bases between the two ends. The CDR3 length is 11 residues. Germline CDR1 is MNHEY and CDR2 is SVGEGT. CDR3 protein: CASGYGPTPYV. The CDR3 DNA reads TGTGCCAGCGGATACGGGCCGACACCGTACGTC.

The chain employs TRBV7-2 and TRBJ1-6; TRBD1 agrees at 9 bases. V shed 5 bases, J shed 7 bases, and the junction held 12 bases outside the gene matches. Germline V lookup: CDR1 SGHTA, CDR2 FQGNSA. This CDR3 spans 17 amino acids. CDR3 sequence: CASSPRGTGNFNSPLHF. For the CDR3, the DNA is TGTGCCAGCAGCCCGCGAGGGACAGGGAACTTCAATTCACCCCTCCACTTT.

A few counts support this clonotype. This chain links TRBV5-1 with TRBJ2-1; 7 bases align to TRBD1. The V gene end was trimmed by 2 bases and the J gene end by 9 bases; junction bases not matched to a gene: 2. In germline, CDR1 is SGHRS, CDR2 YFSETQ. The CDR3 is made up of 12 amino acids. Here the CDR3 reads CASSFEGAEQFF. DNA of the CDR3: TGCGCCAGCAGCTTCGAGGGGGCTGAGCAGTTCTTC.

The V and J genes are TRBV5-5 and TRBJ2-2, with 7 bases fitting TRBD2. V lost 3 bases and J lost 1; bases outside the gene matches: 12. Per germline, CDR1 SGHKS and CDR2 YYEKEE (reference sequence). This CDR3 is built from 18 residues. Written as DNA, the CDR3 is TGTGCCAGCAGCTACGAGCGGGGCAAAGCGGAGAACACCGGGGAGCTGTTTTTT. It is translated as CASSYERGKAENTGELFF.

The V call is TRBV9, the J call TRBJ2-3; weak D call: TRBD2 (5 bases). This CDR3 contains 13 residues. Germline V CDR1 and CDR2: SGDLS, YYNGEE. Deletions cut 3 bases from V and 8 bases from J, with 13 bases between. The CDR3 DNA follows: TGTGCCAGCAGCGCTGAACTAGTGGCTACGCAGTATTTT. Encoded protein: CASSAELVATQYF.

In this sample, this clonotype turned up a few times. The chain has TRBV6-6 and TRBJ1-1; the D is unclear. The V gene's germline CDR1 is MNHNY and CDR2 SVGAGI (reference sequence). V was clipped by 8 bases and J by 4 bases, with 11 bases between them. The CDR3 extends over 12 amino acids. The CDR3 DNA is TGTGCCAGCGCCCCCCAAGGCACTGAAGCTTTCTTT. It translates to CASAPQGTEAFF.

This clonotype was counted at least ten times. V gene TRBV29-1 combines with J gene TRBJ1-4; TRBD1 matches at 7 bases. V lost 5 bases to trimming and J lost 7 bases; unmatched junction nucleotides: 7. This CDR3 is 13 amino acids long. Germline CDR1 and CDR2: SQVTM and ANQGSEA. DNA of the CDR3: TGCAGCGTTAGGGACAGCGGAGGTGAAAAACTGTTTTTT. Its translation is CSVRDSGGEKLFF.

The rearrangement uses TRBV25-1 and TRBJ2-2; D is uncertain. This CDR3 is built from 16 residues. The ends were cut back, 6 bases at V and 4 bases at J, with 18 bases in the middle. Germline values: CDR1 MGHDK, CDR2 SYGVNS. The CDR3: CASRHSVAGATGELFF. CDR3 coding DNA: TGTGCCAGCAGACATTCAGTGGCCGGCGCCACCGGGGAGCTGTTTTTT.

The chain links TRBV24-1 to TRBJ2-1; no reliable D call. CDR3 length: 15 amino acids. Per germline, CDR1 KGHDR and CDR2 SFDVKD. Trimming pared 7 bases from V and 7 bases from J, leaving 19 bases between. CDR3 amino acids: CATSPRVTPRNEQFF. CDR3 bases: TGTGCCACCAGCCCCCGGGTCACCCCGAGGAATGAGCAGTTCTTC.

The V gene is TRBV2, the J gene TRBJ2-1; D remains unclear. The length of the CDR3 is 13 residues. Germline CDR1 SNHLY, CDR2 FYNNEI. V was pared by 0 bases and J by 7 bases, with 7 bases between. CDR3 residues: CASSEAGLNEQFF. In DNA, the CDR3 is TGTGCCAGCAGTGAAGCAGGGTTGAATGAGCAGTTCTTC.

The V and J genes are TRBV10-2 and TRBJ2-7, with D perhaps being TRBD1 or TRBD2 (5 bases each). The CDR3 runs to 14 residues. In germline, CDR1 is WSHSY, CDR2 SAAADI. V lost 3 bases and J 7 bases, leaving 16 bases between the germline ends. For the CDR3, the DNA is TGCGCCAGCAGTGATCAGACGGGGCAGGATGAGCAGTACTTC. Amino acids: CASSDQTGQDEQYF.

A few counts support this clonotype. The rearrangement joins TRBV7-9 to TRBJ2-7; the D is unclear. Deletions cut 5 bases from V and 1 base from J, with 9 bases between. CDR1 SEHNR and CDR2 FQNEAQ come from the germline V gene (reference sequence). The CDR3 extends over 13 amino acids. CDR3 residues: CASSPPESYEQYF. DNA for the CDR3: TGTGCCAGCAGCCCCCCAGAGTCCTACGAGCAGTACTTC.

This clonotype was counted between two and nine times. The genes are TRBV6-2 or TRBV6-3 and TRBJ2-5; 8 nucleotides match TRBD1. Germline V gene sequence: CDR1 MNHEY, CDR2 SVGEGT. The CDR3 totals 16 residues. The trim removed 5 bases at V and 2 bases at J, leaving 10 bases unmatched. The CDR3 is CASSPRQGRYQETQYF. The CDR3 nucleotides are TGTGCCAGCAGTCCACGACAGGGGCGCTATCAAGAGACCCAGTACTTC.

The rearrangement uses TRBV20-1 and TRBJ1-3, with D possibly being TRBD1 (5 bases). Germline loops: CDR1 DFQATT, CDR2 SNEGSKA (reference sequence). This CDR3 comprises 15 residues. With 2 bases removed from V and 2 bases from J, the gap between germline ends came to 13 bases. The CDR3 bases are TGCAGTGCTAGACAGGGTATCAGTCCTGGAAACACCATATATTTT. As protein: CSARQGISPGNTIYF.

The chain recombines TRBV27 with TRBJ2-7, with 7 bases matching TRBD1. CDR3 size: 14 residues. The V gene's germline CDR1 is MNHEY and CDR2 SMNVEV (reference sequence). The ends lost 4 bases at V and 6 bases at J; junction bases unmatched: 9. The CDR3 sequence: CASSSRTGVGEQYV. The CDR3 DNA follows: TGTGCCAGCAGTTCGAGAACAGGGGTGGGCGAGCAGTACGTC.

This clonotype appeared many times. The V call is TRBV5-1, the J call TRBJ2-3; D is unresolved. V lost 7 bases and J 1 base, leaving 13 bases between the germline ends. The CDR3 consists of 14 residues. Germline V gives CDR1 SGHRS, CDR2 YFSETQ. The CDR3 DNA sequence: TGCGCCAGCTATAATAATCTCCGCACAGATACGCAGTATTTT. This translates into CASYNNLRTDTQYF.